This T cell receptor (beta chain) was found in a study of patients and donors after allogeneic stem cell transplantation. MiXCR was run by TCRdb on the RT-PCR reads, yielding one entry per CDR3 protein. The table lists approximately 12,000 distinct CDR3 sequences, about 23% of them singletons, with 40% to 65% in the top ten. The germline V gene encodes CDR1 SGHTA and CDR2 FQGNSA. After removal of 0 bases from V and 2 bases from J, the junction contained 2 bases not matched to a gene. This CDR3 comprises 15 residues. This receptor was identified in a human donor who was either an allogeneic HSCT recipient or a stem cell or donor lymphocyte infusion donor (not recorded which). It is not recorded whose cells these are; they may come from a transplant donor. J is TRBJ1-1 and V is TRBV7-2; 8 bases align to TRBD1. Sequenced sample: blood, either unsorted or a sorted T cell fraction (not recorded which). The DNA for the CDR3 is TGTGCCAGCAGCTTAGCCGGGACAGGCAACACTGAAGCTTTCTTT. Amino acid sequence: CASSLAGTGNTEAFF. Looking up the rest from reference TRBV7-2 and TRBJ1-1 gives the full variable domain: GAGVSQSPSNKVTEKGKDVELRCDPISGHTALYWYRQSLGQGLEFLIYFQGNSAPDKSGLPSDRFSAERTGGSVSTLTIQRTQQEDSAVYLCASSLAGTGNTEAFFGQGTRLTVV.